Following are 2 T cell receptor beta chains from one sample sequenced in a study of blood T cell repertoires in COVID-19. The assay was immunoSEQ multiplex PCR, and TCRdb's table has in-frame clones only and misses some. The repertoire holds approximately 190,000 clones, with under 85% as singletons. Material: peripheral blood. The receptors shown here come from a woman aged 40 to 50 with acute or convalescent COVID-19.

This clone has a handful of counts. This chain joins TRBV29-1 and TRBJ1-2; 7 bases are shared with TRBD1. The CDR3 sequence is 15 residues long. With V trimmed by 1 base and J by 4 bases, 9 bases remained unmatched. Germline V gene data show CDR1 as SQVTM and CDR2 as ANQGSEA. The CDR3 region is CSVEGDTGASYGYTF. Here the CDR3 DNA reads TGCAGCGTTGAAGGTGACACAGGGGCGTCCTATGGCTACACCTTC.

CDR3 nucleotides: TGTGCTAGTGGTACCGACAACAATGAGCAGTTCTTC. Amino acids: CASGTDNNEQFF. The chain recombines TRBV12-5 with TRBJ2-1; D unresolved. The germline V gene encodes CDR1 LGHNT and CDR2 FRNRAP. Trimming cost V 5 bases and J 5 bases, with 7 bases left between them. CDR3 length: 12 amino acids.